The TCR beta chain under discussion was sequenced for a study of cytomegalovirus exposure and HLA in healthy donors. Study context: Of over 300 genotyped donors, roughly 81% clustered with self-reported Caucasian donors.

J lost 4 bases, V lost 1 base, and 2 bases had no gene match. There are 15 residues in the CDR3. Per germline, CDR1 MDHEN and CDR2 SYDVKM. General study points: A later analysis linked a missense DCLRE1C variant to TCR beta V- and J-gene trimming. Analyses of presence/absence relied on an assumption of roughly uniform sequencing depth across donors. DRB1 had the most TCR associations and HLA-C the fewest, a later analysis found, with rates varying by HLA locus.

This clone was observed a single time. Its antigen is as yet unknown. The primer mix had 60 Vbeta and 13 Jbeta primers. Some clones are missing from TCRdb's copy, which holds only in-frame ones; the method was immunoSEQ multiplex PCR. Of a few hundred thousand clones detected, approximately 81% appear once; the ten largest clones hold less than 8.5%. The rearrangement links TRBV28 to TRBJ2-1; TRBD2 agrees at 9 bases. The receptor's source is a woman in her fifties or sixties in good health and CMV-seropositive. Source material: PBMCs. The CDR3 sequence is CASSLLAGDYNEQFF. CDR3 coding DNA: TGTGCCAGCAGTTTATTAGCGGGAGATTACAATGAGCAGTTCTTC.